The 14 T cell receptor beta chains given below trace back to one sample, sequenced in a study of PD-1 blockade in classical Hodgkin lymphoma (dated by TCRdb to 2020 to 2021). Per the publication, the time point label means: newly diagnosed, previously untreated cHL patient sample. Library creation used the immunoSEQ multiplex PCR assay. Not all clones reach the TCRdb copy of this immuneACCESS table, which keeps in-frame sequences only. Checked studies attribute under half of the gap to unresolved V genes and leave the rest unexplained. The table for this sample lists over 25,000 clones; 94% of them were counted only once. The ten largest clonotypes hold over 2% of the sample. Sequencing input: peripheral blood mononuclear cells (PBMCs). These receptors all stem from a human donor with classical Hodgkin lymphoma.

CDR3 amino acids: CASSLFLGLPDHTF. CDR3 coding DNA: TGTGCCAGCAGTCTATTTTTGGGGCTCCCTGACCACACCTTC. This chain joins TRBV5-6 and TRBJ1-2; maybe TRBD1 (5 bases). V shed 5 bases and J shed 12 bases, with 23 bases lying between them. The germline CDR1 and CDR2 sequences are SGHDT and YYEEEE. The CDR3 is made up of 14 amino acids.

This clone appeared a single time. This chain links TRBV7-2 with TRBJ2-1, with D possibly TRBD1 on 5 matching bases. CDR1 is SGHTA and CDR2 is FQGNSA in the germline V gene. The CDR3 runs to 15 residues. V shed 2 bases and J shed 1 base, with 9 bases lying between them. CDR3 loop: CASSLYRGSYNEQFF. DNA for the CDR3: TGTGCCAGCAGCTTATATAGGGGTTCCTACAATGAGCAGTTCTTC.

The V call is TRBV9, the J call TRBJ2-1; 8 bases align to TRBD1. Germline lookup yields CDR1 SGDLS and CDR2 YYNGEE. V gave up 3 bases and J gave up 6 bases; unmatched junction bases: 23. The CDR3 sequence is 20 residues long. The CDR3 DNA follows: TGTGCCAGCAGCGCTCACGGGCCCGACAGGGGATTTTTAATCGGCAATGAGCAGTTCTTC. Translated, it gives CASSAHGPDRGFLIGNEQFF.

The chain's CDR3 is CARRGRTGLSTDTQYF. DNA for the CDR3: TGTGCCAGAAGGGGAAGGACGGGGCTTAGCACAGATACGCAGTATTTT. The chain is built from TRBV2 and TRBJ2-3; either TRBD1 or TRBD2 may fit D (5 bases each). The length of the CDR3 is 16 residues. In germline, CDR1 is SNHLY, CDR2 FYNNEI. V was pared by 9 bases and J by 0 bases, with 19 bases between. Complete variable domain (other parts from reference TRBV2 and TRBJ2-3): EPEVTQTPSHQVTQMGQEVILRCVPISNHLYFYWYRQILGQKVEFLVSFYNNEISEKSEIFDDQFSVERPDGSNFTLKIRSTKLEDSAMYFCARRGRTGLSTDTQYFGPGTRLTVL.

V and J are TRBV9 and TRBJ2-7; D ambiguous. The germline V gene encodes CDR1 SGDLS and CDR2 YYNGEE. Trimming took 4 bases from V and 4 from J, leaving 18 bases between them. The length of the CDR3 is 15 residues. In DNA form, the CDR3 reads TGTGCCAGCAGCTCTCGCCCGGCGCCAGAGTACGAGCAGTACTTC. Its protein is CASSSRPAPEYEQYF.

The rearrangement joins TRBV5-6 to TRBJ2-7; 8 bases agree with TRBD1. Germline CDR1 reads SGHDT; CDR2 reads YYEEEE. The trim removed 3 bases at V and 4 bases at J, leaving 9 bases unmatched. CDR3 length: 15 amino acids. The CDR3 is CASSSPTGAVYEQYF. CDR3 nucleotides: TGTGCCAGCAGCTCACCGACAGGGGCGGTTTACGAGCAGTACTTC.

The V call is TRBV19, the J call TRBJ2-1, with 9 bases lining up with TRBD2. Germline trimming cut 7 bases from V and 3 bases from J; bases unmatched to any gene: 7. CDR3 length equals 15 residues. In germline, CDR1 is LNHDA, CDR2 SQIVND (reference sequence). The CDR3 sequence is CASTALAGVYNEQFF. The CDR3 nucleotides read TGTGCCAGTACCGCATTAGCGGGAGTCTACAATGAGCAGTTCTTC.

V and J are TRBV7-9 and TRBJ1-2; TRBD1 agrees at 7 bases. Germline CDR1 reads SEHNR; CDR2 reads FQNEAQ (reference sequence). J gave up 8 bases and V 5 bases, and 14 bases lay outside the gene matches. This CDR3 spans 15 amino acids. CDR3 loop: CASSPDRVFSGGYTF. The CDR3 DNA reads TGTGCCAGCAGCCCAGACAGGGTCTTCTCGGGGGGCTACACCTTC.

V is TRBV5-6 and J is TRBJ2-7, with D possibly matching TRBD2 (6 bases). Germline loops: CDR1 SGHDT, CDR2 YYEEEE. The CDR3 has 15 amino acids. The ends were cut back, 4 bases at V and 0 bases at J, with 14 bases in the middle. The CDR3 spells CASSPLGGDSYEQYF. The CDR3 nucleotides read TGTGCCAGCAGCCCTTTGGGGGGAGACTCCTACGAGCAGTACTTC.

The chain has TRBV5-1 and TRBJ2-3, with TRBD2 identical over 10 bases. The J segment lost 2 bases and the V segment lost 1 base, leaving 4 bases of the junction unmatched. Germline CDR1 is SGHRS and CDR2 is YFSETQ. This CDR3 comprises 16 residues. CDR3: CASSLLSGRTTDTQYF. The CDR3 DNA reads as TGCGCCAGCAGCTTGCTTAGCGGGAGGACCACAGATACGCAGTATTTT.

The rearrangement links TRBV10-2 to TRBJ2-1, with 10 bases identical to TRBD2. Unmatched junction bases numbered 4, after V lost 6 bases and J lost 5 bases. This CDR3 has 14 residues. The germline gives CDR1 WSHSY, CDR2 SAAADI. The CDR3 sequence: CASSTSGINNEQFF. DNA of the CDR3: TGCGCCAGCAGCACTAGCGGGATAAACAATGAGCAGTTCTTC.

This clone has only one observation. The gene calls are TRBV28 and TRBJ2-4; TRBD1 might be the D (6 bases). CDR1 and CDR2 (germline): MDHEN, SYDVKM. The CDR3 covers 16 residues. V shed 3 bases and J shed 7 bases, with 19 bases lying between them. CDR3 nucleotides: TGTGCCAGCAGTTTCCGTTTAGGGCAGGGGATTAACATTCAGTACTTC. Its protein product is CASSFRLGQGINIQYF.

The chain links TRBV2 to TRBJ1-6, with a tentative D call TRBD1 (5 bases). There are 16 residues in the CDR3. Deletions cut 6 bases from V and 0 bases from J, with 12 bases between. CDR1 and CDR2 from the germline V gene are SNHLY and FYNNEI. CDR3 in amino acids: CASSARDASYNSPLHF. The CDR3 bases are TGTGCCAGCAGCGCTCGGGACGCCTCCTATAATTCACCCCTCCACTTT.

CDR3 loop: CASSLLGVASTDTQYF. The DNA for the CDR3 is TGCGCCAGCAGCCTCTTGGGTGTTGCTAGCACAGATACGCAGTATTTT. The chain is built from TRBV5-1 and TRBJ2-3; D gene unclear. The CDR3 is made up of 16 amino acids. The V gene's germline CDR1 is SGHRS and CDR2 YFSETQ. V gave up 4 bases and J gave up 0 bases, with 15 bases separating them.